This is a list of T cell receptor beta chains from one sample in a study of Ad26.COV2.S vaccination and SARS-CoV-2 variants. TCRdb's copy holds only in-frame clones and misses some; the assay was immunoSEQ multiplex PCR. Here the sample spans 300,000 to 400,000 clones, about 88% being singletons. The sample here was peripheral blood, taken in a trial of Ad26.COV2.S vaccine versus placebo. Receptors originate from a person between 18 and 65 years old who received the Ad26.COV2.S COVID-19 vaccine or a placebo. Each CDR3 is given with its conserved first and last residue. The order of the fields is D gene, CDR3 length, V gene, J gene, clone size, CDR3 DNA, CDR3 protein. A D gene is named only where the DNA matches it firmly. Clone size is shown for a subset of rows, as once, few, many or a class of expanded clone.

TRBD2,16,TRBV7-3,TRBJ2-3,.,TGTGCCAGCAGCTCCCGGACTAGCGGGAGAGGGGATACGCAGTATTTT,CASSSRTSGRGDTQYF
.,15,TRBV3-1/TRBV3-2,TRBJ2-5,.,TGTGCCAGCAGCCAAGGCGAGGCGGTCCAAGAGACCCAGTACTTC,CASSQGEAVQETQYF
.,13,TRBV6-5,TRBJ2-7,.,TGTGCCAGCAGTTATGGGGTACCCTACGAGCAGTACTTC,CASSYGVPYEQYF
.,15,TRBV5-1,TRBJ2-5,.,TGCGCCAGCCGCCTGAGCGGGTCAACGGAAGAGACCCAGTACTTC,CASRLSGSTEETQYF
TRBD1,15,TRBV9,TRBJ1-6,.,TGTGCCAGCAGCGTAGGGGACAGGGGAAATTCACCCCTCCACTTT,CASSVGDRGNSPLHF
.,16,TRBV9,TRBJ1-2,.,TGTGCCAGCAGCGTCCTCCGGGACGGGGAGAACTATGGCTACACCTTC,CASSVLRDGENYGYTF
TRBD1,14,TRBV10-1,TRBJ2-1,.,TGCGCCAGCAGTCCCCCGACAGGGCGGAATGAGCAGTTCTTC,CASSPPTGRNEQFF
TRBD2,14,TRBV7-3,TRBJ2-2,.,TGTGCCAGCAGCTTAAGGACTAGGCCCGGGGAGCTGTTTTTT,CASSLRTRPGELFF
.,13,TRBV6-4,TRBJ1-5,few,TGTGCCAGCAGCCGACAGCAGAATCAGCCCCAGCATTTT,CASSRQQNQPQHF
.,14,TRBV5-1,TRBJ2-7,.,TGCGCCAGCAGCTTAAGGGGAGGAAACTACGAGCAGTACTTC,CASSLRGGNYEQYF
TRBD1,14,TRBV19,TRBJ1-5,.,TGTGCCAGCGCCGGGACAGGGGGCTTTCAGCCCCAGCATTTT,CASAGTGGFQPQHF
.,13,TRBV7-9,TRBJ2-3,.,TGTGCCAGCAGCCAAGGGCACACAGATACGCAGTATTTT,CASSQGHTDTQYF
.,17,TRBV27,TRBJ2-7,medium-sized,TGTGCCAGCAGTTTATTTATGGGAGTCACAAGCTCCTACGAGCAGTACTTC,CASSLFMGVTSSYEQYF
.,15,TRBV7-2,TRBJ2-3,.,TGTGCCAGCAGCGCGAACTTGGTTAGCACAGATACGCAGTATTTT,CASSANLVSTDTQYF
TRBD1,15,TRBV5-4,TRBJ2-5,.,TGTGCCAGCAGCCCCGGACAGGCTCTTTTGGAGACCCAGTACTTC,CASSPGQALLETQYF
.,15,TRBV19,TRBJ2-3,.,TGTGCCAGTAGCTCAAAGGAGGGAAGCACAGATACGCAGTATTTT,CASSSKEGSTDTQYF
TRBD1,14,TRBV9,TRBJ2-3,.,TGTGCCAGCAGCGCCCCTACAGGGGTAGATACGCAGTATTTT,CASSAPTGVDTQYF
TRBD1,12,TRBV6-6,TRBJ2-1,.,TGTGCCAGCAGTTATTACCGGGACAGGGGGTTCTTC,CASSYYRDRGFF
TRBD1,15,TRBV15,TRBJ2-7,.,TGTGCCACCAGCATCCTGGACAGGCTGCTGGGCGAGCAGTACTTC,CATSILDRLLGEQYF
.,13,TRBV9,TRBJ2-3,.,TGTGCCAGCAGCGAGGACCCTACAGATACGCAGTATTTT,CASSEDPTDTQYF
TRBD1,15,TRBV19,TRBJ1-1,.,TGTGCCAGTACCCTGGGACAGGAGGGGGACACTGAAGCTTTCTTT,CASTLGQEGDTEAFF
.,15,TRBV9,TRBJ2-7,few,TGTGCCAGCAGCGTAGGTCCGGGGGCGTCCTACGAGCAGTACTTC,CASSVGPGASYEQYF
.,17,TRBV21-1,TRBJ2-4,.,TGTGCCAGCAGCGCTTTAGCGGGGGGCTGGACCAAAAACATTCAGTACTTC,CASSALAGGWTKNIQYF
.,18,TRBV19,TRBJ2-6,.,TGTGCCAGTAGCAGCCGAAGTATGCTGAGCTCTGGGGCCAACGTCCTGACTTTC,CASSSRSMLSSGANVLTF
.,13,TRBV7-8,TRBJ2-7,.,TGTGCCAGCAGCTTACCGGAGACCTACGAGCAGTACTTC,CASSLPETYEQYF
TRBD1,15,TRBV3-1/TRBV3-2,TRBJ1-3,.,TGTGCCAGCAGCCCGACAGGGTCCTCTGGAAACACCATATATTTT,CASSPTGSSGNTIYF